These 9 T cell receptor beta chains were sequenced from one sample in a study of blood T cell repertoires in COVID-19. Some clones are missing from TCRdb's copy, which holds only in-frame ones; the method was immunoSEQ multiplex PCR. The repertoire has more than 75,000 clones, 88% of them found once; the top ten carry 8.1%. The specimen was peripheral blood. The receptor set was obtained from a woman aged 70-85 years with acute or convalescent COVID-19.

The chain is built from TRBV19 and TRBJ2-1; TRBD2 might be the D (5 bases). V lost 1 base, J lost 14 bases, and 15 bases lay in between. Germline V lookup: CDR1 LNHDA, CDR2 SQIVND (reference sequence). The CDR3 is made up of 13 amino acids. The CDR3 DNA reads TGTGCCAGTAGTATAGTTCACGGGAAAGACGAGTTCTTC. This codes for CASSIVHGKDEFF.

This sequence joins TRBV12-3 or TRBV12-4 and TRBJ2-5, with D tentatively TRBD1 (6 bases). V dropped 7 bases and J dropped 4 bases, with 13 bases sitting between them. This CDR3 region has 13 residues. CDR3 protein: CASTQGLRETQYF. CDR3 DNA: TGTGCCAGCACCCAGGGGTTGAGAGAGACCCAGTACTTC.

The rearrangement uses TRBV7-3 and TRBJ2-1; 8 bases fit TRBD2. The CDR3 consists of 17 residues. The V segment lost 0 bases and the J segment 0 bases; nucleotides outside the gene matches: 4. CDR1 and CDR2 (germline): SGHTA, FQGTGA. The CDR3 region has the DNA TGTGCCAGCAGCTTAACGGGCGCGGGAGGCTCCTACAATGAGCAGTTCTTC. Translation gives CASSLTGAGGSYNEQFF.

The chain combines TRBV28 with TRBJ1-6, with 7 bases lining up with TRBD1. Germline V gene sequence: CDR1 MDHEN, CDR2 SYDVKM. V was clipped by 6 bases and J by 8 bases; unmatched bases: 4. This CDR3 has 13 amino acids. The CDR3 sequence is CASSRTGDSPLHF. CDR3 DNA: TGTGCCAGCAGCCGGACAGGAGATTCACCCCTCCACTTT.

The chain carries TRBV5-1 and TRBJ1-1; D may be TRBD1 (6 bases). V shed 3 bases and J shed 4 bases, with 16 bases lying between them. Germline V CDR1 and CDR2: SGHRS, YFSETQ. CDR3 length: 15 residues. DNA for the CDR3: TGCGCCAGCAGCTCGGAACCTACAGGGAGCACTGAAGCTTTCTTT. It translates to CASSSEPTGSTEAFF.

The rearrangement uses TRBV19 and TRBJ1-4; tentatively, D is TRBD1 (6 bases). The ends were cut back, 4 bases at V and 7 bases at J, with 16 bases in the middle. The CDR3 covers 15 residues. Germline V lookup: CDR1 LNHDA, CDR2 SQIVND (reference sequence). The CDR3 sequence: CASSTFGRGSEKLFF. In DNA form, the CDR3 reads TGTGCCAGTAGTACGTTCGGCAGGGGATCTGAAAAACTGTTTTTT.

The chain combines TRBV6-5 with TRBJ1-1, with D maybe TRBD1 (5 bases). Trimming removed 2 bases from V and 9 bases from J, with 19 bases in between. Germline assignment: CDR1 MNHEY and CDR2 SVGAGI. The CDR3 covers 15 residues. The CDR3 protein is CASSYVSGGRQKAFF. The CDR3 region has the DNA TGTGCCAGCAGTTACGTATCCGGGGGTAGGCAGAAAGCTTTCTTT.

This clone has a single count. The chain is built from TRBV10-3 and TRBJ2-1, with 7 bases identical to TRBD1. Per germline, CDR1 ENHRY and CDR2 SYGVKD. The CDR3 loop spans 16 amino acids. After removal of 0 bases from V and 5 bases from J, the junction contained 7 bases not matched to a gene. CDR3 sequence (DNA): TGTGCCATCAGTGAGTCGATACAGGGGTCCAACAATGAGCAGTTCTTC. This gives the protein CAISESIQGSNNEQFF.

This chain links TRBV7-9 with TRBJ2-1; 8 bases fit TRBD2. The V gene end was trimmed by 6 bases and the J gene end by 7 bases; junction bases not matched to a gene: 11. The CDR3 extends over 15 amino acids. Looked up from germline, CDR1 is SEHNR and CDR2 is FQNEAQ (reference sequence). The CDR3 region has the DNA TGTGCCAGCAGTTATGTCCGAGCGGGAGTAAATGAGCAGTTCTTC. It translates to CASSYVRAGVNEQFF.